These 23 T cell receptor beta chains were all obtained from the same sample, sequenced in a study of cytomegalovirus exposure and HLA in healthy donors. Some clones are missing from TCRdb's copy, which holds only in-frame ones; the method was immunoSEQ multiplex PCR. The sample gives 250,000 to 400,000 clones, approximately 86% of which show up once; roughly 0.88% is in the top ten. The sequenced sample consisted of PBMCs. These receptors were taken from a young man in good health and CMV-seronegative.

The J gene is TRBJ1-3, the V gene TRBV6-1; a weak D match, TRBD1 (6 bases). The CDR3 has 15 residues. The ends were cut back, 2 bases at V and 0 bases at J, with 8 bases in the middle. Germline CDR1 reads MNHNS; CDR2 reads SASEGT. The chain's CDR3 is CASSELGGSGNTIYF. The CDR3 DNA follows: TGTGCCAGCAGTGAACTAGGGGGCTCTGGAAACACCATATATTTT.

The V call is TRBV6-6, the J call TRBJ2-3; D is unresolved. Deletions cut 7 bases from V and 6 bases from J, with 20 bases between. The germline CDR1 and CDR2 sequences are MNHNY and SVGAGI (reference sequence). CDR3 length equals 15 residues. The CDR3 protein is CASIPLAQAGDTQYF. The CDR3, as DNA: TGTGCCAGCATCCCGTTGGCGCAAGCCGGGGATACGCAGTATTTT.

J is TRBJ2-5 and V is TRBV5-6; D is uncertain. The CDR3 has 13 amino acids. V was shortened by 2 bases and J by 5 bases, with 10 bases between the two germline ends. CDR1 SGHDT and CDR2 YYEEEE come from the germline V gene. CDR3: CASSFGVGETQYF. CDR3 DNA sequence: TGTGCCAGCAGCTTTGGAGTTGGGGAGACCCAGTACTTC.

The V and J genes are TRBV7-9 and TRBJ1-2, with 9 bases aligning to TRBD1. The CDR3 has 15 residues. With 6 bases clipped from V and 5 bases from J, the junction kept 10 bases outside the gene matches. Germline V lookup: CDR1 SEHNR, CDR2 FQNEAQ (reference sequence). The CDR3 reads CASSFAPGTGYGYTF. The CDR3 region has the DNA TGTGCCAGCAGTTTTGCACCCGGGACAGGGTATGGCTACACCTTC.

This clone has just a few counts. The chain has TRBV27 and TRBJ2-7, with D maybe TRBD2 (6 bases). Germline values: CDR1 MNHEY, CDR2 SMNVEV (reference sequence). The CDR3 runs to 14 residues. Trimming left V 2 bases short and J 4 bases short, with 12 bases between. In DNA, the CDR3 is TGTGCCAGCAGTTTAGATAGCGGAACATACGAGCAGTACTTC. It yields the protein CASSLDSGTYEQYF.

The rearrangement joins TRBV6-7 to TRBJ2-5; D unclear. TRBV6-7 is an ORF for which the function is uncertain. The CDR3 covers 16 residues. Trimming shortened V by 3 bases and J by 5 bases, and 19 bases separated the two germline ends. Here the CDR3 DNA reads TGTGCCAGCAGTTATTCCCATACAGAGAATAACGAGACCCAGTACTTC. Translating gives CASSYSHTENNETQYF.

The V gene is TRBV27, the J gene TRBJ2-3, with D tentatively TRBD2 (5 bases). This CDR3 region has 15 residues. CDR1 MNHEY and CDR2 SMNVEV come from the germline V gene (reference sequence). The V end lost 5 bases, the J end lost 0 bases, and 12 bases lay between the germline ends. The CDR3 nucleotides read TGTGCCAGCAGTCGGGGTCTGTCTAGCACAGATACGCAGTATTTT. As protein: CASSRGLSSTDTQYF.

The CDR3 loop is CASRVGQASYEQYF. The CDR3 coding sequence is TGTGCCTCCCGGGTGGGACAGGCCTCCTACGAGCAGTACTTC. V gene TRBV2 combines with J gene TRBJ2-7, with 8 bases that match TRBD1. Germline V gives CDR1 SNHLY, CDR2 FYNNEI. V shed 11 bases and J 0 bases; nucleotides not matched to a gene: 9. The CDR3 sequence is 14 residues long.

The chain has TRBV28 and TRBJ2-7, with D tentatively TRBD1 (6 bases). Germline V gene data show CDR1 as MDHEN and CDR2 as SYDVKM. Trimming pared 3 bases from V and 5 bases from J, leaving 11 bases between. The CDR3 sequence is 13 residues long. CDR3 in DNA: TGTGCCAGCAGTTTGAACCCAGGGGACGAGCAGTACTTC. It translates to CASSLNPGDEQYF.

This clone was observed once. Other DNA sequences in this specimen translate into the identical CDR3. This chain connects TRBV4-1 to TRBJ2-5, with D possibly TRBD1 on 7 matching bases. Trimming left V 3 bases short and J 1 base short, with 9 bases between. Germline CDR1 MGHRA, CDR2 YSYEKL. This CDR3 is 14 amino acids long. The CDR3, as DNA: TGCGCCAGCAGCCAGGAGGGGGCCCAAGAGACCCAGTACTTC. It yields the protein CASSQEGAQETQYF.

This clone was counted only a few times. The chain has TRBV19 and TRBJ1-5; 7 nucleotides align to TRBD1. Unmatched junction bases numbered 13, after V lost 3 bases and J lost 2 bases. Looked up from germline, CDR1 is LNHDA and CDR2 is SQIVND (reference sequence). There are 18 residues in the CDR3. CDR3: CASSITPDRFGGNQPQHF. CDR3 bases: TGTGCCAGTAGTATTACCCCGGACAGGTTCGGTGGCAATCAGCCCCAGCATTTT.

This rearrangement joins TRBV9 to TRBJ2-1; a possible D gene is TRBD1 (7 bases). Trimming left V 3 bases short and J 3 bases short, with 10 bases between. From germline, CDR1 is SGDLS and CDR2 YYNGEE. The CDR3 length is 14 residues. The CDR3 region has the DNA TGTGCCAGCAGCGCAGGGGGGTTCTACAATGAGCAGTTCTTC. As protein: CASSAGGFYNEQFF.

V and J are TRBV18 and TRBJ1-5, with a tentative D call TRBD1 (6 bases). V shed 5 bases and J shed 2 bases, with 16 bases lying between them. CDR1 and CDR2 from the germline V gene are KGHSH and LQKENI. This CDR3 contains 16 residues. CDR3 sequence (DNA): TGTGCCAGCTCAGTAGGACGGGCAGGGGGCAATCAGCCCCAGCATTTT. It translates to CASSVGRAGGNQPQHF.

The V gene is TRBV27, the J gene TRBJ2-7; weak D call: TRBD1 (5 bases). Trimming left V 2 bases short and J 6 bases short, with 14 bases between. The CDR3 has 14 amino acids. Per germline, CDR1 MNHEY and CDR2 SMNVEV (reference sequence). This CDR3 is CASSLTGLTSEQYF. CDR3 in DNA: TGTGCCAGCAGTTTAACAGGATTAACTTCCGAGCAGTACTTC.

The chain carries TRBV9 and TRBJ1-3; D is possibly TRBD1 (6 bases). The CDR3 consists of 18 residues. Germline CDR1 SGDLS, CDR2 YYNGEE. Trimming took off 3 bases at V and 4 bases at J, with 23 bases between the two ends. The CDR3 nucleotides read TGTGCCAGCAGCGAGTCCCCCTCCCCTACAGGGACGGGAAACACCATATATTTT. Residues: CASSESPSPTGTGNTIYF.

The chain is built from TRBV7-2 and TRBJ2-3, with TRBD2 as a possible D gene (5 bases). Per germline, CDR1 SGHTA and CDR2 FQGNSA. The V end lost 2 bases, the J end lost 3 bases, and 12 bases lay between the germline ends. CDR3 length: 15 residues. The CDR3: CASSLTGVGTDTQYF. The CDR3 region has the DNA TGTGCCAGCAGCTTAACCGGGGTCGGGACAGATACGCAGTATTTT.

This chain uses TRBV19 with TRBJ1-4; D might be TRBD1 (5 bases). Germline V gene sequence: CDR1 LNHDA, CDR2 SQIVND (reference sequence). The CDR3 sequence is 15 residues long. Trimming stripped 6 bases from V and 7 bases from J, with 18 bases between. The CDR3 reads CASSPPRGFGEKLFF. The CDR3 nucleotides read TGTGCCAGTAGCCCTCCCCGGGGGTTTGGTGAAAAACTGTTTTTT.

The V call is TRBV6-6, the J call TRBJ2-7; weak D call: TRBD2 (5 bases). The V and J ends lost 5 bases and 7 bases respectively, with 15 bases between them. The CDR3 has 13 residues. Germline CDR1 and CDR2: MNHNY and SVGAGI (reference sequence). The CDR3 DNA reads as TGTGCCAGCAGTCTCAAACCGGGAATGGAGCAGTACTTC. It encodes CASSLKPGMEQYF.

The genes are TRBV7-2 and TRBJ1-2; 12 positions match TRBD1. CDR3 length: 14 residues. CDR1 and CDR2 from the germline V gene are SGHTA and FQGNSA. Trimming cost V 5 bases and J 3 bases; bases outside gene matches: 1. CDR3 nucleotide sequence: TGTGCCAGCAGCGGGGACAGGGGGCACTATGGCTACACCTTC. Protein product: CASSGDRGHYGYTF.

The rearrangement joins TRBV6-1 to TRBJ2-5; D ambiguous. The germline V gene has CDR1 MNHNS and CDR2 SASEGT. CDR3 length equals 13 residues. V lost 4 bases and J lost 2, with 8 bases in between. CDR3 bases: TGTGCCAGCAGTGGTTTCCTACAAGAGACCCAGTACTTC. This translates into CASSGFLQETQYF.

V gene TRBV19 combines with J gene TRBJ2-1; a possible D gene is TRBD2 (5 bases). Trimming removed 2 bases from V and 8 bases from J, with 13 bases in between. CDR3 size: 14 residues. CDR1 is LNHDA and CDR2 is SQIVND in the germline V gene (reference sequence). The CDR3 here is CASSINAASYEQFF. Here the CDR3 DNA reads TGTGCCAGTAGTATAAATGCCGCTAGCTATGAGCAGTTCTTC.

CDR3 bases: TGTGCCAGCAGTTTATCCGCGATGAACACTGAAGCTTTCTTT. Encoded protein: CASSLSAMNTEAFF. J is TRBJ1-1 and V is TRBV27; D remains ambiguous. The CDR3 totals 14 residues. V dropped 0 bases and J dropped 0 bases, with 5 bases sitting between them. Germline V CDR1 and CDR2: MNHEY, SMNVEV (reference sequence).

This chain links TRBV7-6 with TRBJ1-1; D ambiguous. Looked up from germline, CDR1 is SGHVS and CDR2 is FNYEAQ. Trimming shortened V by 1 base and J by 2 bases, and 8 bases separated the two germline ends. The CDR3 extends over 14 amino acids. The CDR3 nucleotides are TGTGCCAGCAGCTTAGGGCCGTTCAACACTGAAGCTTTCTTT. It yields the protein CASSLGPFNTEAFF.